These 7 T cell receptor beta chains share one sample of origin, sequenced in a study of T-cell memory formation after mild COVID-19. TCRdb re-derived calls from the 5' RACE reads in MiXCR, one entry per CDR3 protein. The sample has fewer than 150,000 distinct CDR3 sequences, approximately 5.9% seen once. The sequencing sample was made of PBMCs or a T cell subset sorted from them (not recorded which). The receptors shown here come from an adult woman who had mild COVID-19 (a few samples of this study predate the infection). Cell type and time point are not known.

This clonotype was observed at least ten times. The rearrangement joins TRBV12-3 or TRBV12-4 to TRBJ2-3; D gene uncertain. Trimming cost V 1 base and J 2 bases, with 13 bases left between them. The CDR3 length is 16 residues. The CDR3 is CASSLDLGSYTDTQYF. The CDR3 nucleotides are TGTGCCAGCAGTTTAGATTTAGGAAGTTACACAGATACGCAGTATTTT.

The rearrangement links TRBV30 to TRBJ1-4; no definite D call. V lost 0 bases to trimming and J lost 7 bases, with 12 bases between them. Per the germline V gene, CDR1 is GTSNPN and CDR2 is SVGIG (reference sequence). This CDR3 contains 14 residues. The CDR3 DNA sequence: TGTGCCTGGAGTGTAGGACGCCTTAGTGAAAAACTGTTTTTT. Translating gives CAWSVGRLSEKLFF.

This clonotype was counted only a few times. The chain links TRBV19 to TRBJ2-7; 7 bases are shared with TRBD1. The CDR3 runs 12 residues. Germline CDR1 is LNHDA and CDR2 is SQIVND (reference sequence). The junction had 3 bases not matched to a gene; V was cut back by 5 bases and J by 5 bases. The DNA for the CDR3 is TGTGCCAGTAGTCGACAGGGAAACGAGCAGTACTTC. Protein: CASSRQGNEQYF.

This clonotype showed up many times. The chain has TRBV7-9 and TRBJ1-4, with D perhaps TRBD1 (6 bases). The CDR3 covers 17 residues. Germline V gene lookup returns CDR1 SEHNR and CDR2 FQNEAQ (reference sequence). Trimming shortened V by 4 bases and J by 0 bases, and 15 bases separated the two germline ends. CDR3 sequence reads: CASSSIRGDATNEKLFF. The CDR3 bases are TGTGCCAGCAGCTCAATCAGGGGCGATGCAACTAATGAAAAACTGTTTTTT.

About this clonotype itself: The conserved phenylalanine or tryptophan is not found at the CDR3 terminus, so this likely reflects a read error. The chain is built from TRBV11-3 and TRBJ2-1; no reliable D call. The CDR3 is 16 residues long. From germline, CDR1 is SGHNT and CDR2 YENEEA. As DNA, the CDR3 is TGTGCCAGCGACAACTCTGGACCTTCATCCTACAGTGAGCAGTTCTTA. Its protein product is CASDNSGPSSYSEQFL.

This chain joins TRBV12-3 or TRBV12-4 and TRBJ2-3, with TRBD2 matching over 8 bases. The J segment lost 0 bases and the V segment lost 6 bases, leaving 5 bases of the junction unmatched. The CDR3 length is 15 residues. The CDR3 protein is CASSAVAGSTDTQYF. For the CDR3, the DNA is TGTGCCAGCAGCGCTGTAGCGGGGAGCACAGATACGCAGTATTTT.

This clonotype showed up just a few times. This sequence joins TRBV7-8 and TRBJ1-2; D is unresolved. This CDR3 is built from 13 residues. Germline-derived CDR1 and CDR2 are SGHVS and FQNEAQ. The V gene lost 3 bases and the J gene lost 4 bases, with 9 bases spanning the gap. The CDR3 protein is CASSFRPSYGYTF. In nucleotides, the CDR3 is TGTGCCAGCAGCTTCCGACCGAGCTATGGCTACACCTTC.